Below, 32 T cell receptor beta chains from the same sample are listed, as sequenced in a study of CD8+ T cells in alopecia areata. Extraction and reverse transcription of RNA yielded cDNA as the sequencing template. Assay used: immunoSEQ multiplex PCR; TCRdb lists only in-frame clones, some missing. This sample has about 150,000 clones, with 62% found just once. The sample consisted of CD8+ T cells sorted from blood. The receptors derive from a human donor in good health.

This chain joins TRBV6-6 and TRBJ2-7; D remains ambiguous. The CDR3 consists of 12 residues. Germline V gene data show CDR1 as MNHNY and CDR2 as SVGAGI (reference sequence). V lost 8 bases to trimming and J lost 4 bases, with 12 bases between them. In DNA, the CDR3 is TGTGCCAGCGGAAGTTCCTCTTACGAGCAGTACTTC. Amino acid sequence: CASGSSSYEQYF.

This chain uses TRBV7-9 with TRBJ1-5; possible D gene TRBD1, 6 bases. V lost 7 bases to trimming and J lost 5 bases, with 15 bases between them. The CDR3 totals 14 residues. Germline V lookup: CDR1 SEHNR, CDR2 FQNEAQ (reference sequence). CDR3 residues: CASKSDSPYQPQHF. CDR3 in DNA: TGTGCCAGCAAATCGGACAGCCCTTATCAGCCCCAGCATTTT.

This clone was detected only once. J is TRBJ2-3 and V is TRBV27; TRBD1 is a possible D gene (5 bases). Trimming cost V 4 bases and J 6 bases, with 14 bases left between them. This CDR3 is built from 14 residues. Germline CDR1 MNHEY, CDR2 SMNVEV (reference sequence). Here the CDR3 reads CASSSLTGLDTQYF. The CDR3 bases are TGTGCCAGCAGTTCGCTTACAGGATTGGATACGCAGTATTTT.

The rearrangement links TRBV5-6 to TRBJ2-1; D not resolved. In germline, CDR1 is SGHDT, CDR2 YYEEEE. V was pared by 6 bases and J by 8 bases, with 18 bases between. CDR3 length: 14 amino acids. The CDR3 nucleotides read TGTGCCAGCACAGAGGCTAGTAGTGTCGATGAGCAGTTCTTC. It translates to CASTEASSVDEQFF.

This clone appeared a few times. The chain is built from TRBV7-9 and TRBJ2-1, with D unclear. The CDR3 has 12 amino acids. Germline CDR1 is SEHNR and CDR2 is FQNEAQ (reference sequence). V lost 3 bases to trimming and J lost 4 bases, with 4 bases between them. This CDR3 is CASSFWYNEQFF. CDR3 nucleotides: TGTGCCAGCAGCTTTTGGTACAATGAGCAGTTCTTC.

The rearrangement links TRBV29-1 to TRBJ2-2; weak D call: TRBD1 (5 bases). The germline V and J ends were trimmed by 7 bases and 5 bases, with 26 bases remaining between them. The CDR3 contains 17 residues. The V gene's germline CDR1 is SQVTM and CDR2 ANQGSEA. The CDR3 DNA reads as TGCAGCGCTATGCATTCTACAGGTCCCGTTGATACCGGGGAGCTGTTTTTT. Amino acids: CSAMHSTGPVDTGELFF.

The CDR3 nucleotides read TGTGCCAGCAGCTTGGGTACGGTAACCTACGAGCAGTACTTC. This translates into CASSLGTVTYEQYF. The V call is TRBV5-6, the J call TRBJ2-7; no clear D gene. This CDR3 has 14 residues. Germline lookup yields CDR1 SGHDT and CDR2 YYEEEE. The V gene lost 0 bases and the J gene lost 2 bases, with 9 bases spanning the gap.

The rearrangement uses TRBV9 and TRBJ1-1; D is possibly TRBD1 (6 bases). Trimming took 0 bases from V and 4 from J, leaving 7 bases between them. Germline V gives CDR1 SGDLS, CDR2 YYNGEE. CDR3 length: 13 amino acids. For the CDR3, the DNA is TGTGCCAGCAGCGTAGCCAGGGGCACTGAAGCTTTCTTT. Translation gives CASSVARGTEAFF.

This clone was picked up a small number of times. The V gene is TRBV6-6, the J gene TRBJ1-5, with D possibly being TRBD1 (6 bases). With 4 bases removed from V and 0 bases from J, the gap between germline ends came to 13 bases. The CDR3 is 16 residues long. Per germline, CDR1 MNHNY and CDR2 SVGAGI (reference sequence). CDR3 protein: CASSSWTANSNQPQHF. As DNA, the CDR3 is TGTGCCAGCAGTTCCTGGACAGCAAATAGCAATCAGCCCCAGCATTTT.

The J gene is TRBJ1-1, the V gene TRBV15, with D possibly TRBD1 on 6 matching bases. V was cut by 5 bases and J by 0 bases, with 13 bases left in between. The V gene's germline CDR1 is LNHNV and CDR2 YYDKDF (reference sequence). CDR3 length: 15 amino acids. As DNA, the CDR3 is TGTGCCACCAGCCCAGACGGGGGCTTGAACACTGAAGCTTTCTTT. Protein product: CATSPDGGLNTEAFF.

This chain uses TRBV4-2 with TRBJ2-7; no reliable D call. V lost 3 bases and J 4 bases, leaving 16 bases between the germline ends. CDR1 and CDR2 from the germline V gene are LGHNA and YNFKEQ. CDR3 length: 15 residues. The CDR3 DNA sequence: TGTGCCAGCAGCCAGCTTTTGTCGACCCAATACGAGCAGTACTTC. This gives the protein CASSQLLSTQYEQYF.

This clone was recorded a few times. The chain links TRBV7-3 to TRBJ2-7; D is possibly TRBD2 (6 bases). In germline, CDR1 is SGHTA, CDR2 FQGTGA. The ends were cut back, 5 bases at V and 1 base at J, with 9 bases in the middle. CDR3 length: 13 residues. Here the CDR3 reads CASSAAGSYEQYF. In nucleotides, the CDR3 is TGTGCCAGCAGCGCGGCGGGATCCTACGAGCAGTACTTC.

The chain uses TRBV2 and TRBJ2-1; D may be TRBD2 (5 bases). Germline V gives CDR1 SNHLY, CDR2 FYNNEI. The CDR3 consists of 13 residues. Trimming left V 6 bases short and J 7 bases short, with 13 bases between. The CDR3 region is CASSWEKGNEQFF. DNA for the CDR3: TGTGCCAGCAGCTGGGAGAAGGGTAATGAGCAGTTCTTC.

This clone was seen a handful of times. The J gene is TRBJ2-1, the V gene TRBV7-8, with 7 bases that match TRBD1. The CDR3 is 13 residues long. CDR1 and CDR2 from the germline V gene are SGHVS and FQNEAQ. V was pared by 2 bases and J by 6 bases, with 1 base of the junction left unmatched. As DNA, the CDR3 is TGTGCCAGCAGCTTAAACAGGGGCAATGAGCAGTTCTTC. It is translated as CASSLNRGNEQFF.

The chain combines TRBV30 with TRBJ2-1, with 9 bases identical to TRBD2. Germline CDR1 GTSNPN, CDR2 SVGIG (reference sequence). This CDR3 comprises 13 residues. CDR3 nucleotides: TGTGCTTGTGACAGCGGGAGGAGTAATGAGCAGTTCTTC. This encodes CACDSGRSNEQFF.

This clone showed up just a few times. The chain combines TRBV27 with TRBJ2-7; TRBD1 is a possible D gene (5 bases). With 6 bases removed from V and 3 bases from J, the gap between germline ends came to 18 bases. Per the germline V gene, CDR1 is MNHEY and CDR2 is SMNVEV (reference sequence). The CDR3 loop spans 15 amino acids. CDR3 loop: CASSNRLTGVYEQYF. CDR3 nucleotides: TGTGCCAGCAGCAACCGCCTAACAGGTGTCTACGAGCAGTACTTC.

This clone has more than one count but fewer than ten. This chain links TRBV5-1 with TRBJ2-7; D gene ambiguous. CDR3 length equals 11 residues. Germline V gene lookup returns CDR1 SGHRS and CDR2 YFSETQ. Trimming took 3 bases from V and 8 from J, leaving 9 bases between them. The chain's CDR3 is CASSSNRKQYF. CDR3 nucleotides: TGCGCCAGCAGCTCGAACCGTAAGCAGTACTTC.

There are many counts of this clone. This sample includes further DNA sequences coding for the same CDR3. The V gene is TRBV6-6, the J gene TRBJ2-2; no reliable D call. V was shortened by 0 bases and J by 2 bases, with 1 base between the two germline ends. Germline V gives CDR1 MNHNY, CDR2 SVGAGI (reference sequence). This CDR3 region has 13 residues. CDR3 in amino acids: CASSYSNTGELFF. The CDR3 DNA is TGTGCCAGCAGTTACTCCAACACCGGGGAGCTGTTTTTT.

This clone was picked up one time. One end of the junction does not line up with germline, which may come from a read error. The chain uses TRBV7-9 and TRBJ2-1, with D possibly being TRBD2 (6 bases). Germline V gives CDR1 SEHNR, CDR2 FQNEAQ (reference sequence). The CDR3 contains 10 residues. CDR3 coding DNA: TGTGCCAGCAGCTTCGGGAGTATGGTCTTC. This codes for CASSFGSMVF.

This chain links TRBV19 with TRBJ1-5, with TRBD1 matching 7 bases. V lost 5 bases, J lost 1 base, and 5 bases stayed unmatched. There are 15 residues in the CDR3. CDR1 and CDR2 from the germline V gene are LNHDA and SQIVND (reference sequence). CDR3 region: CASSLFRGSNQPQHF. The CDR3 coding sequence is TGTGCCAGTAGTCTCTTCAGGGGGAGCAATCAGCCCCAGCATTTT.

This clone was recorded a few times. The genes are TRBV7-9 and TRBJ2-1; 7 bases map to TRBD2. This CDR3 has 18 residues. Germline V gene sequence: CDR1 SEHNR, CDR2 FQNEAQ (reference sequence). V shed 1 base and J 3 bases; nucleotides not matched to a gene: 12. The CDR3 loop is CASSLGTPGRERYNEQFF. The CDR3 DNA sequence: TGTGCCAGCAGCTTAGGGACGCCGGGGCGGGAGCGCTACAATGAGCAGTTCTTC.

The V call is TRBV13, the J call TRBJ2-7; 8 bases map to TRBD2. The CDR3 has 15 amino acids. The V and J ends lost 2 bases and 2 bases, in that order; junction bases with no gene match: 5. The germline V gene encodes CDR1 PRHDT and CDR2 FYEKMQ (reference sequence). This CDR3 is CASSLRSGGTYEQYF. CDR3 bases: TGTGCCAGCAGCTTAAGGAGCGGGGGTACCTACGAGCAGTACTTC.

The rearrangement links TRBV7-9 to TRBJ2-1, with 9 bases aligning to TRBD2. V lost 5 bases to trimming and J lost 0 bases; unmatched junction nucleotides: 14. CDR3 length equals 19 residues. In germline, CDR1 is SEHNR, CDR2 FQNEAQ (reference sequence). The CDR3 sequence: CASSLEVLAGGSSYNEQFF. CDR3 DNA sequence: TGTGCCAGCAGCCTTGAAGTGCTGGCGGGAGGGAGCTCCTACAATGAGCAGTTCTTC.

This rearrangement joins TRBV6-5 to TRBJ1-2; possible D gene TRBD1, 5 bases. Trimming took off 5 bases at V and 5 bases at J, with 12 bases between the two ends. The CDR3 loop spans 13 amino acids. Germline loops: CDR1 MNHEY, CDR2 SVGAGI. The CDR3 sequence: CASSPGTGYGYTF. The CDR3 DNA reads TGTGCCAGCAGTCCCGGGACGGGGTATGGCTACACCTTC.

CDR3 protein: CASSQGLALYQETQYF. The CDR3, as DNA: TGTGCCAGCAGCCAAGGACTAGCGCTGTACCAAGAGACCCAGTACTTC. The chain uses TRBV5-4 and TRBJ2-5; TRBD2 matches at 9 bases. Germline CDR1 and CDR2: SGHNT and YYREEE (reference sequence). This CDR3 has 16 residues. V shed 4 bases and J 0 bases; nucleotides not matched to a gene: 7.

The V and J genes are TRBV27 and TRBJ2-3; D is unresolved. V was cut by 8 bases and J by 6 bases, with 9 bases left in between. CDR1 and CDR2 (germline): MNHEY, SMNVEV (reference sequence). The CDR3 length is 11 residues. DNA of the CDR3: TGTGCCAGCCGTGTCGAGGATACGCAGTATTTT. It encodes CASRVEDTQYF.

This clone showed up just once. This chain links TRBV28 with TRBJ2-1, with D perhaps TRBD2 (6 bases). This CDR3 contains 12 residues. In germline, CDR1 is MDHEN, CDR2 SYDVKM. Trimming took 5 bases from V and 8 from J, leaving 10 bases between them. The CDR3 reads CASSPPGDEQFF. In DNA form, the CDR3 reads TGTGCCAGCAGTCCGCCGGGGGATGAGCAGTTCTTC.

This clone was seen more than once but under ten times. The chain carries TRBV29-1 and TRBJ2-1, with 10 bases matching TRBD2. J lost 1 base, V lost 0 bases, and 12 bases had no gene match. The length of the CDR3 is 19 residues. CDR1 SQVTM and CDR2 ANQGSEA come from the germline V gene. The CDR3 bases are TGCAGCGTTGAAGATGAGTTCGCTAGCGGGAGTGTATCCTACAATGAGCAGTTCTTC. This sequence encodes CSVEDEFASGSVSYNEQFF.

The chain carries TRBV6-5 and TRBJ2-1; 8 positions agree with TRBD1. V was pared by 6 bases and J by 3 bases, with 7 bases of the junction left unmatched. CDR3 length: 15 amino acids. The germline V gene encodes CDR1 MNHEY and CDR2 SVGAGI. CDR3 bases: TGTGCCAGCAGCCAGGGACAGGTGGACTACAATGAGCAGTTCTTC. This translates into CASSQGQVDYNEQFF.

This clone was found a few times. The gene calls are TRBV13 and TRBJ2-7; 8 nucleotides agree with TRBD2. V trimming: 0 bases; J trimming: 3 bases; junction bases outside the gene matches: 10. In germline, CDR1 is PRHDT, CDR2 FYEKMQ (reference sequence). The CDR3 loop spans 17 amino acids. CDR3 in amino acids: CASSLGLIPAGVYEQYF. The CDR3 DNA reads TGTGCCAGCAGCTTAGGCCTAATACCAGCGGGAGTCTACGAGCAGTACTTC.

The chain has TRBV2 and TRBJ2-7, with TRBD1 matching over 8 bases. Germline V gives CDR1 SNHLY, CDR2 FYNNEI. The CDR3 loop spans 14 amino acids. The V segment lost 3 bases and the J segment 6 bases; nucleotides outside the gene matches: 7. The DNA of the CDR3 is TGTGCCAGCAGTGAGGGGACAGGCTCTCCCGAGCAGTACTTC. Amino acids: CASSEGTGSPEQYF.

A word on this clone: Its ends do not fully match the called genes, so a read error is possible. The rearrangement uses TRBV29-1 and TRBJ2-1, with D possibly TRBD2 on 6 matching bases. The germline V gene has CDR1 SQVTM and CDR2 ANQGSEA. The CDR3 runs 12 residues. CDR3 in DNA: TGCAGCGTGGAAGGCGGGACCTGGGAGCAGTTCTTC. It codes for CSVEGGTWEQFF.